What follows are 27 T cell receptor beta chains derived from one specimen sequenced in a study of T cell repertoires in cytomegalovirus infection. TCRdb reprocessed the reads via MiXCR and lists one record per CDR3 protein. This sample has about 120,000 distinct CDR3 sequences; 30% occur once, and the top ten carry 41%. These receptors' targets are unknown. This specimen was CD8+ T cells from cultured PBMCs, taken from culture after CMV antigen stimulation. Receptor source: a human donor in good health (CMV status not recorded). Some clones in this sample may be carry-over from other donors' samples.

The chain carries TRBV12-3 or TRBV12-4 and TRBJ2-1; possibly TRBD2 for D (5 bases). The CDR3 length is 14 residues. V was shortened by 7 bases and J by 1 base, with 11 bases between the two germline ends. The CDR3 nucleotides read TGTGCCAGCAATCCAGCGGCTTCCTACAATGAGCAGTTCTTC. Translating it yields CASNPAASYNEQFF.

This clonotype was detected ten times or more. The chain couples TRBV7-9 to TRBJ2-2; 14 bases fit TRBD2. CDR1 and CDR2 (germline): SEHNR, FQNEAQ (reference sequence). This CDR3 has 20 amino acids. V was pared by 6 bases and J by 0 bases, with 12 bases of the junction left unmatched. The DNA for the CDR3 is TGTGCCAGCAGAGGGCCCCCGGGACTAGCGGGGGTCGCGAACACCGGGGAGCTGTTTTTT. This sequence encodes CASRGPPGLAGVANTGELFF.

V usage is TRBV7-9 and J usage is TRBJ2-7; D is possibly TRBD2 (6 bases). V was clipped by 8 bases and J by 5 bases, with 25 bases between them. CDR1 and CDR2 (germline): SEHNR, FQNEAQ (reference sequence). The CDR3 totals 16 residues. Here the CDR3 reads CASRPQEGLSRDEQYF. CDR3 in DNA: TGTGCCAGCCGACCCCAGGAGGGCCTCTCGAGAGACGAGCAGTACTTC.

V gene TRBV19 combines with J gene TRBJ1-2; D unclear. The V end was cut by 10 bases, the J end by 8 bases, with 11 bases between. CDR3 length equals 10 residues. Germline assignment: CDR1 LNHDA and CDR2 SQIVND (reference sequence). CDR3 in amino acids: CATLYRGYTF. Here the CDR3 DNA reads TGTGCCACTCTTTACCGCGGCTACACCTTC.

The CDR3 region is CASSPDRYQETQYF. The CDR3 DNA reads as TGTGCCAGCAGCCCCGACAGGTACCAAGAGACCCAGTACTTC. The V and J genes are TRBV7-1 and TRBJ2-5; a possible D gene is TRBD1 (6 bases). TRBV7-1 is an ORF, and what it does is uncertain. Trimming shortened V by 5 bases and J by 0 bases, and 10 bases separated the two germline ends. The CDR3 extends over 14 amino acids.

This clonotype was found a few times. The chain carries TRBV7-8 and TRBJ2-7; D ambiguous. From germline, CDR1 is SGHVS and CDR2 FQNEAQ. V lost 2 bases and J lost 2, with 13 bases in between. The CDR3 consists of 15 residues. CDR3 in DNA: TGTGCCAGCAGCTTAAACCCCGTGGCAACCTACGAGCAGTACTTC. This translates into CASSLNPVATYEQYF.

This chain uses TRBV28 with TRBJ1-2; maybe TRBD1 (6 bases). Germline CDR1 and CDR2: MDHEN and SYDVKM. CDR3 length: 14 residues. Trimming shortened V by 4 bases and J by 2 bases, and 11 bases separated the two germline ends. CDR3 sequence: CASSSRDKNYGYTF. CDR3 DNA: TGTGCCAGCAGTTCCCGGGACAAAAACTATGGCTACACCTTC.

This clonotype was recorded many times. The chain carries TRBV2 and TRBJ2-5; D unresolved. The V end was cut by 4 bases, the J end by 4 bases, with 16 bases between. The CDR3 totals 15 residues. The germline V gene has CDR1 SNHLY and CDR2 FYNNEI. The CDR3 DNA reads TGTGCCAGCAGTGCTGGAACTGACTCGCCAGAGACCCAGTACTTC. It codes for CASSAGTDSPETQYF.

This clonotype was recorded a few times. The chain links TRBV7-2 to TRBJ2-1; possibly TRBD2 for D (6 bases). Trimming took 3 bases from V and 4 from J, leaving 13 bases between them. This CDR3 contains 15 residues. Germline assignment: CDR1 SGHTA and CDR2 FQGNSA. CDR3 in DNA: TGTGCCAGCAGCTTTTCCGGGGGAACTTACAATGAGCAGTTCTTC. It yields the protein CASSFSGGTYNEQFF.

The V gene is TRBV6-2 or TRBV6-3, the J gene TRBJ2-5; D may be TRBD1 or TRBD2 (5 bases each). Per the germline V gene, CDR1 is MNHEY and CDR2 is SVGEGT. The V end was cut by 2 bases, the J end by 2 bases, with 15 bases between. This CDR3 spans 16 amino acids. The CDR3 region is CASSYLAGPGQETQYF. CDR3 DNA sequence: TGTGCCAGCAGTTACCTAGCAGGGCCCGGGCAAGAGACCCAGTACTTC.

The chain has TRBV7-2 and TRBJ2-1; 11 nucleotides line up with TRBD2. From germline, CDR1 is SGHTA and CDR2 FQGNSA. CDR3 length: 14 amino acids. Losses at the gene ends were 5 bases for V and 9 bases for J; bases not matched to a gene: 6. CDR3 bases: TGTGCCAGCAGCCCGACTAGCGGGGACCTTGAGCAGTTCTTC. Amino acid sequence: CASSPTSGDLEQFF.

The chain uses TRBV12-3 or TRBV12-4 and TRBJ1-1; maybe TRBD1 (5 bases). The CDR3 contains 17 residues. Trimming took off 0 bases at V and 5 bases at J, with 19 bases between the two ends. DNA of the CDR3: TGTGCCAGCAGTTTAGCGCCTTTGGCAGGGCTAGGGACTGAAGCTTTCTTT. Protein: CASSLAPLAGLGTEAFF.

The chain couples TRBV6-2 or TRBV6-3 to TRBJ2-7; D is unclear. CDR1 and CDR2 (germline): MNHEY, SVGEGT. The CDR3 sequence is 16 residues long. The V and J ends lost 5 bases and 1 base respectively, with 18 bases between them. The CDR3 DNA is TGTGCCAGCAGTAACCCCCGGTACAAGGCTTCCTACGAGCAGTACTTC. Translated, it gives CASSNPRYKASYEQYF.

J is TRBJ1-2 and V is TRBV7-4; D is possibly TRBD1 (5 bases). The germline gives CDR1 SGHVT, CDR2 SQSDAQ. V lost 3 bases to trimming and J lost 7 bases, with 15 bases between them. This CDR3 is built from 14 residues. The CDR3, as DNA: TGTGCCAGCAGCTTGAGAGCGGGACTCGTTGGCTACACCTTC. This encodes CASSLRAGLVGYTF. The full variable domain, its missing parts supplied by reference TRBV7-4 and TRBJ1-2, is GAGVSQSPRYKVAKRGRDVALRCDSISGHVTLYWYRQTLGQGSEVLTYSQSDAQRDKSGRPSGRFSAERPERSVSTLKIQRTEQGDSAVYLCASSLRAGLVGYTFGSGTRLTVV.

The chain carries TRBV20-1 and TRBJ2-1, with 8 bases aligning to TRBD1. CDR1 DFQATT and CDR2 SNEGSKA come from the germline V gene (reference sequence). This CDR3 is 15 amino acids long. V shed 3 bases, J shed 5 bases, and the junction held 9 bases outside the gene matches. As DNA, the CDR3 is TGCAGTGCTAGGCGAGGCGGGACAGGCAACAATGAGCAGTTCTTC. This encodes CSARRGGTGNNEQFF.

The V call is TRBV5-1, the J call TRBJ1-2; TRBD1 aligns across 9 bases. Germline CDR1 is SGHRS and CDR2 is YFSETQ. The CDR3 sequence is 15 residues long. Losses at the gene ends were 4 bases for V and 3 bases for J; bases not matched to a gene: 7. The CDR3 region has the DNA TGCGCCAGCAGCGGATCGGACAGGGGTGACTATGGCTACACCTTC. Encoded protein: CASSGSDRGDYGYTF.

The chain carries TRBV18 and TRBJ2-7; no reliable D call. Germline V gene lookup returns CDR1 KGHSH and CDR2 LQKENI. V was pared by 6 bases and J by 3 bases, with 15 bases between. The CDR3 is 14 residues long. The CDR3 DNA sequence: TGTGCCAGCTCCCCAGTCCCAACGGACTACGAGCAGTACTTC. Translated, it gives CASSPVPTDYEQYF.

CDR3 in amino acids: CATSRPGQPDTYGYTF. CDR3 nucleotide sequence: TGTGCCACCAGCAGACCGGGACAGCCCGATACCTATGGCTACACCTTC. The genes are TRBV15 and TRBJ1-2; 7 positions match TRBD1. Germline assignment: CDR1 LNHNV and CDR2 YYDKDF (reference sequence). This CDR3 comprises 16 residues. Germline trimming cut 2 bases from V and 4 bases from J; bases unmatched to any gene: 10.

This sequence joins TRBV12-3 or TRBV12-4 and TRBJ1-2; D not resolved. The CDR3 extends over 14 amino acids. V was trimmed by 5 bases and J by 4 bases, leaving 14 bases between them. The chain's CDR3 is CASSPPGGSYGYTF. For the CDR3, the DNA is TGTGCCAGCAGTCCCCCGGGAGGATCCTATGGCTACACCTTC.

This clonotype appeared a few times. The CDR3 bases are TGTGCCAGCAGCCCCAGGGAGGGGGGGGGCTACGAGCAGTACTTC. Translating it yields CASSPREGGGYEQYF. The V and J genes are TRBV7-9 and TRBJ2-7; possible D gene TRBD2, 7 bases. Trimming stripped 5 bases from V and 3 bases from J, with 17 bases between. The V gene's germline CDR1 is SEHNR and CDR2 FQNEAQ (reference sequence). The CDR3 has 15 residues. The full variable domain, in which reference TRBV7-9 and TRBJ2-7 provide the parts outside the CDR3, is DTGVSQNPRHKITKRGQNVTFRCDPISEHNRLYWYRQTLGQGPEFLTYFQNEAQLEKSRLLSDRFSAERPKGSFSTLEIQRTEQGDSAMYLCASSPREGGGYEQYFGPGTRLTVT.

This chain links TRBV28 with TRBJ1-1; D remains unclear. The CDR3 loop spans 16 amino acids. The germline V gene encodes CDR1 MDHEN and CDR2 SYDVKM. The V gene lost 6 bases and the J gene lost 1 base, with 18 bases spanning the gap. CDR3 sequence reads: CASSPSWRKGNTEAFF. CDR3 sequence (DNA): TGTGCCAGCAGCCCTTCATGGCGTAAAGGGAACACTGAAGCTTTCTTT.

The genes are TRBV4-1 and TRBJ2-7; D gene unclear. Germline V gene lookup returns CDR1 MGHRA and CDR2 YSYEKL. The V end was cut by 0 bases, the J end by 0 bases, with 9 bases between. The CDR3 has 15 amino acids. The CDR3: CASSQDPGSSYEQYF. CDR3 nucleotides: TGCGCCAGCAGCCAAGATCCGGGTAGCTCCTACGAGCAGTACTTC.

V is TRBV4-2 and J is TRBJ2-7; maybe TRBD1 (5 bases). CDR1 LGHNA and CDR2 YNFKEQ come from the germline V gene. Trimming removed 1 base from V and 1 base from J, with 11 bases in between. The CDR3 length is 15 residues. In DNA form, the CDR3 reads TGTGCCAGCAGCCAAGTTTCGACAGAGTCCTACGAGCAGTACTTC. Amino acids: CASSQVSTESYEQYF.

The rearrangement joins TRBV24-1 to TRBJ2-1; D could derive from TRBD1 or TRBD2 (6 bases each). The V and J ends lost 12 bases and 4 bases respectively, with 18 bases between them. Germline V CDR1 and CDR2: KGHDR, SFDVKD. CDR3 length: 14 residues. The DNA for the CDR3 is TGTGCCCACTTAGGGGGGCTCTCGTACAATGAGCAGTTCTTC. This translates into CAHLGGLSYNEQFF.

J is TRBJ2-1 and V is TRBV7-6; 16 nucleotides line up with TRBD2. The CDR3 has 21 amino acids. The V and J ends lost 1 base and 0 bases, in that order; junction bases with no gene match: 9. The germline CDR1 and CDR2 sequences are SGHVS and FNYEAQ. The CDR3 sequence: CASSLEAGLAGGPSSYNEQFF. The CDR3 region has the DNA TGTGCCAGCAGCTTAGAGGCGGGACTAGCGGGGGGGCCCAGCTCCTACAATGAGCAGTTCTTC.

The chain recombines TRBV6-2 or TRBV6-3 with TRBJ2-2; no firm D call. Germline CDR1 MNHEY, CDR2 SVGEGT. CDR3 size: 14 residues. V lost 6 bases, J lost 4 bases, and 12 bases lay in between. CDR3 in amino acids: CASSSSPGTGELFF. Here the CDR3 DNA reads TGTGCCAGCAGCTCTTCTCCGGGCACCGGGGAGCTGTTTTTT.

The chain is built from TRBV20-1 and TRBJ1-5; a possible D gene is TRBD1 (5 bases). The CDR3 extends over 14 amino acids. Germline V gene lookup returns CDR1 DFQATT and CDR2 SNEGSKA (reference sequence). V gave up 0 bases and J gave up 7 bases, with 13 bases separating them. This chain's CDR3 is CSARDLKGSQPQHF. The CDR3 nucleotides read TGCAGTGCTAGAGACTTAAAGGGGAGCCAGCCCCAGCATTTT.